One sample yielded the 12 T cell receptor beta chains listed below, sequenced in a study of neurological immune-mediated disorders. TCRdb re-called the 5' RACE reads through MiXCR, storing one row per CDR3 protein. The sample lists about 50,000 distinct CDR3 sequences; approximately 17% were seen once. The specimen was PBMCs. The receptors stem from a man in his 60s in good health.

This clonotype was recorded at least ten times. V usage is TRBV20-1 and J usage is TRBJ2-7; D is unresolved. The CDR3 covers 11 residues. The germline V and J ends were trimmed by 2 bases and 5 bases, with 7 bases remaining between them. Germline V gene lookup returns CDR1 DFQATT and CDR2 SNEGSKA (reference sequence). As DNA, the CDR3 is TGCAGTGCTAGATACAGCCACGAGCAGTACTTC. As protein: CSARYSHEQYF.

This clonotype has a count of ten or more. The J gene is TRBJ2-2, the V gene TRBV4-3; tentative D call: TRBD1 (6 bases). Germline values: CDR1 LGHNA, CDR2 YSLEER. The CDR3 loop spans 16 amino acids. The V gene lost 0 bases and the J gene lost 1 base, with 9 bases spanning the gap. The CDR3 is CASSQETGVNTGELFF. In DNA, the CDR3 is TGCGCCAGCAGCCAAGAGACAGGAGTGAACACCGGGGAGCTGTTTTTT.

Ten or more counts support this clonotype. The CDR3 sequence: CASSPSGLAGAQLREQYF. The CDR3 DNA is TGCGCCAGCAGCCCCTCCGGACTAGCGGGGGCTCAGTTGAGAGAGCAGTACTTC. This chain uses TRBV5-1 with TRBJ2-7; 13 positions agree with TRBD2. Germline V lookup: CDR1 SGHRS, CDR2 YFSETQ. Trimming cost V 4 bases and J 7 bases; bases outside gene matches: 17. This CDR3 is built from 18 residues. Combining the CDR3 with reference TRBV5-1 and TRBJ2-7 gives the whole variable domain KAGVTQTPRYLIKTRGQQVTLSCSPISGHRSVSWYQQTPGQGLQFLFEYFSETQRNKGNFPGRFSGRQFSNSRSEMNVSTLELGDSALYLCASSPSGLAGAQLREQYFGPGTRLTVT.

V is TRBV5-1 and J is TRBJ1-2; unclear D gene. The CDR3 totals 13 residues. Germline loops: CDR1 SGHRS, CDR2 YFSETQ. The ends were cut back, 0 bases at V and 4 bases at J, with 7 bases in the middle. The CDR3 DNA sequence: TGCGCCAGCAGCTTGGGTTCGGTCTATGGCTACACCTTC. It yields the protein CASSLGSVYGYTF.

The sample holds many counts of this clonotype. V gene TRBV7-2 combines with J gene TRBJ2-5; D gene uncertain. Germline values: CDR1 SGHTA, CDR2 FQGNSA. The CDR3 is made up of 13 amino acids. V dropped 5 bases and J dropped 1 base, with 8 bases sitting between them. The CDR3 coding sequence is TGTGCCAGCAGCCACCGGGCCCAAGAGACCCAGTACTTC. Translation: CASSHRAQETQYF.

This clonotype was seen ten or more times. The gene calls are TRBV12-3 or TRBV12-4 and TRBJ2-3, with 8 nucleotides matching TRBD1. The junction had 5 bases not matched to a gene; V was cut back by 3 bases and J by 3 bases. The CDR3 totals 15 residues. Here the CDR3 DNA reads TGTGCCAGCAGTTTTCGGGACAGGATAACAGATACGCAGTATTTT. This encodes CASSFRDRITDTQYF.

This clonotype came up many times. The chain is built from TRBV5-1 and TRBJ2-2; 7 bases match TRBD1. The CDR3 is 16 amino acids. Germline CDR1 SGHRS, CDR2 YFSETQ. V was clipped by 3 bases and J by 0 bases; unmatched bases: 5. The CDR3 bases are TGCGCCAGCAGCTCGTTCCAGGGGGCGAACACCGGGGAGCTGTTTTTT. Protein product: CASSSFQGANTGELFF.

Many counts were recorded for this clonotype. The chain links TRBV5-1 to TRBJ2-7; tentative D call: TRBD2 (6 bases). The CDR3 contains 15 residues. CDR1 is SGHRS, CDR2 YFSETQ, per germline. Trimming removed 5 bases at V and 7 bases at J, with 22 bases between. CDR3 sequence: CASRTGTRSAGEQYF. The CDR3 nucleotides are TGCGCCAGCAGAACCGGGACTCGATCCGCGGGTGAGCAGTACTTC.

The CDR3 reads CASSLTRGTGGARGEQFF. The CDR3 DNA reads as TGCGCCAGCAGCTTGACCAGAGGGACAGGGGGCGCGAGGGGTGAGCAGTTCTTC. The rearrangement joins TRBV5-1 to TRBJ2-1; 12 bases align to TRBD1. The CDR3 has 18 amino acids. Trimming cost V 1 base and J 9 bases; bases outside gene matches: 14. CDR1 is SGHRS and CDR2 is YFSETQ in the germline V gene.

This clonotype was observed at least ten times. This chain links TRBV27 with TRBJ2-1; D is perhaps TRBD1 (5 bases). The CDR3 totals 12 residues. Trimming removed 3 bases at V and 15 bases at J, with 15 bases between. Germline CDR1 is MNHEY and CDR2 is SMNVEV (reference sequence). The CDR3 sequence is CASSFSGARLFF. CDR3 nucleotide sequence: TGTGCCAGCAGTTTCAGTGGGGCCCGTCTGTTCTTC.

This clonotype was seen many times. The chain employs TRBV25-1 and TRBJ2-7; 9 bases line up with TRBD1. The V gene's germline CDR1 is MGHDK and CDR2 SYGVNS. With 5 bases clipped from V and 9 bases from J, the junction kept 11 bases outside the gene matches. The CDR3 is 14 residues long. The CDR3 loop is CASSPRTGVGGQYF. The CDR3 region has the DNA TGTGCCAGCAGTCCCCGGACAGGGGTGGGAGGGCAGTACTTC.

This clonotype was seen ten or more times. The chain is built from TRBV9 and TRBJ2-7; 11 nucleotides agree with TRBD2. J was trimmed by 5 bases and V by 4 bases; bases with no gene match: 8. There are 15 residues in the CDR3. From germline, CDR1 is SGDLS and CDR2 YYNGEE. CDR3 sequence reads: CASSNLAGGLDEQYF. The CDR3 DNA reads TGTGCCAGCAGCAATTTAGCGGGAGGGCTCGACGAGCAGTACTTC.